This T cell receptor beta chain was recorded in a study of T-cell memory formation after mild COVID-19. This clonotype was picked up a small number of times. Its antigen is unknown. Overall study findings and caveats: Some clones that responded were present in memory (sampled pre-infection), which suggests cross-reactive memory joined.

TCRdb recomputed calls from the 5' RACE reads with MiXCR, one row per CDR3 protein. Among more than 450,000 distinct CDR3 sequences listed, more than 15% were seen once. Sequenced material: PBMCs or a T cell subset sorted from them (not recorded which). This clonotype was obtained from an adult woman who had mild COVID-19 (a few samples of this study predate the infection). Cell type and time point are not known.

The CDR3 sequence: CASKTAYRRRVGEKLFF. The CDR3 coding sequence is TGCGCCAGCAAAACAGCCTACCGACGACGGGTGGGAGAAAAACTGTTTTTT. J is TRBJ1-4 and V is TRBV5-1; D is uncertain. Trimming stripped 6 bases from V and 8 bases from J, with 26 bases between. CDR1 SGHRS and CDR2 YFSETQ come from the germline V gene. The CDR3 runs 17 residues.